This TCR beta chain was sequenced during a study of blood T cell repertoires in COVID-19. Study overall: Specimens from acute and convalescent COVID-19 originated in the United States, Italy and Spain.

Clones were read by immunoSEQ multiplex PCR, and TCRdb kept only the in-frame ones, dropping some. The sample lists fewer than 150,000 clones, 85% occurring once. The CDR3 runs to 17 residues. V was shortened by 2 bases and J by 5 bases, with 17 bases between the two germline ends. Germline values: CDR1 SGHRS, CDR2 YFSETQ. The sample consisted of peripheral blood. The receptor comes from a man between 45 and 60 years old with acute or convalescent COVID-19. The chain is built from TRBV5-1 and TRBJ1-6; weak D call: TRBD1 (5 bases). DNA for the CDR3: TGCGCCAGCAGCTTTAAATCCGGACACAGAGATAATTCACCCCTCCACTTT. It is translated as CASSFKSGHRDNSPLHF.